A selection of T cell receptor beta chains follows, all from one sample in a study of human thymus T cells. Repertoires were generated with immunoSEQ multiplex PCR, while TCRdb's copy carries only in-frame clones and drops some. The table records 57,000 or so clones, approximately 95% of them present only once. The sample comprised blood. These receptors were obtained from a boy in the first two years of life with a congenital heart defect but otherwise immunologically healthy. CDR3s include the opening cysteine and the closing phenylalanine or tryptophan. D genes are given only for firm matches. A clone size is listed for some rows: how often the clone was seen (once, few, many), or a class if it is expanded.

>TRBJ2-5|.|.|TRBV4-2
CASSQDPVRGETQYF
TGTGCCAGCAGCCAAGACCCGGTTCGGGGGGAGACCCAGTACTTC
>TRBJ1-2|.|.|TRBV9
CASSASPRANYGYTF
TGTGCCAGCAGCGCCAGCCCTCGGGCTAACTATGGCTACACCTTC
>TRBJ2-5|.|.|TRBV7-2
CASSYNEGEETQYF
TGTGCCAGCAGCTACAACGAGGGGGAAGAGACCCAGTACTTC
>TRBJ1-1|.|.|TRBV5-5
CASSLAGVRAFF
TGTGCCAGCAGCTTGGCCGGGGTCAGAGCTTTCTTT
>TRBJ1-2|.|.|TRBV19
CASSTPAGSLLYGYTF
TGTGCCAGTAGTACCCCAGCCGGGTCTTTATTGTATGGCTACACCTTC
>TRBJ2-3|once|TRBD1|TRBV5-1
CASTMTGDTDTQYF
TGCGCCAGCACCATGACAGGGGACACAGATACGCAGTATTTT
>TRBJ2-1|.|TRBD1|TRBV6-5
CASSYWGQGGDEQFF
TGTGCCAGCAGTTACTGGGGACAGGGGGGCGATGAGCAGTTCTTC
>TRBJ2-4|.|TRBD2|TRBV30
CAWNARLAYF
TGTGCCTGGAACGCGAGACTAGCTTACTTC
>TRBJ1-6|.|.|TRBV13
CASSPPQDSSYNSPLHF
TGTGCCAGCAGCCCCCCACAGGATAGCTCCTATAATTCACCCCTCCACTTT
>TRBJ2-2|.|TRBD2|TRBV5-1
CASRTSGGNTGELFF
TGCGCCAGCAGGACTAGCGGGGGGAACACCGGGGAGCTGTTTTTT
>TRBJ1-1|.|.|TRBV5-1
CASSLLTDNTEAFF
TGCGCCAGCAGCTTGTTAACGGATAACACTGAAGCTTTCTTT
>TRBJ2-1|.|TRBD1|TRBV5-1
CASSLAGQGALNEQFF
TGCGCCAGCAGCTTGGCTGGACAGGGGGCTTTGAATGAGCAGTTCTTC
>TRBJ2-1|once|TRBD2|TRBV4-1
CASSPTSGSSYNEQFF
TGCGCCAGCAGCCCAACTAGCGGGAGCTCCTACAATGAGCAGTTCTTC
>TRBJ2-4|.|TRBD2|TRBV5-1
CASSLGGATDIQYF
TGCGCCAGCAGCCTCGGGGGGGCGACGGACATTCAGTACTTC
>TRBJ2-5|.|TRBD2|TRBV5-6
CASSFRLADQETQYF
TGTGCCAGCAGCTTTCGCCTAGCGGACCAAGAGACCCAGTACTTC
>TRBJ2-2|.|.|TRBV28
CASSLPQVNSGAARTGELFF
TGTGCCAGCAGTTTACCCCAAGTTAACTCAGGGGCGGCCAGGACCGGGGAGCTGTTTTTT
>TRBJ2-7|.|TRBD2|TRBV4-2
CASSQGLAGYEQYF
TGTGCCAGCAGCCAGGGACTAGCGGGTTACGAGCAGTACTTC
>TRBJ1-1|few|.|TRBV4-2
CASSQDRGTEAFF
TGTGCCAGCAGCCAAGATCGTGGTACTGAAGCTTTCTTT
>TRBJ2-1|.|TRBD2|TRBV7-9
CASSLQAGRYNEQFF
TGTGCCAGCAGCTTACAAGCGGGAAGGTACAATGAGCAGTTCTTC
>TRBJ1-5|.|TRBD1|TRBV19
CASSPRQGPNQPQHF
TGTGCCAGTAGTCCCCGACAGGGCCCTAATCAGCCCCAGCATTTT
>TRBJ2-7|.|TRBD1|TRBV28
CASSLTGTGYEQYF
TGTGCCAGCAGCCTAACCGGGACAGGCTACGAGCAGTACTTC
>TRBJ2-1|.|.|TRBV6-7
CASSYSGAREQFF
TGTGCCAGCAGTTACTCAGGGGCGAGGGAGCAGTTCTTC
>TRBJ1-5|.|TRBD1|TRBV19
CASSITGQGGQPQHF
TGTGCCAGTAGTATAACCGGACAGGGAGGTCAGCCCCAGCATTTT
>TRBJ1-5|few|TRBD1|TRBV30
CAWSVQGNQPQHF
TGTGCCTGGAGTGTACAGGGGAATCAGCCCCAGCATTTT
>TRBJ2-1|.|.|TRBV5-1
CASSFGGGDEQFF
TGCGCCAGCAGCTTCGGAGGGGGCGATGAGCAGTTCTTC
>TRBJ2-7|.|.|TRBV2
CASSGAGIPYEQYF
TGTGCCAGCAGTGGGGCAGGGATCCCCTACGAGCAGTACTTC
>TRBJ2-7|.|.|TRBV7-6
CASSLTGTTYEQYF
TGTGCCAGCAGCTTGACCGGGACAACCTACGAGCAGTACTTC
>TRBJ2-5|.|.|TRBV25-1
CASSDPSGRQETQYF
TGTGCCAGCAGTGATCCCTCGGGGCGGCAAGAGACCCAGTACTTC
>TRBJ2-3|.|TRBD2|TRBV19
CASSIVGLAGWDTQYF
TGTGCCAGTAGTATTGTGGGACTAGCGGGGTGGGATACGCAGTATTTT
>TRBJ2-1|.|.|TRBV4-3
CASSQESGLLYNEQFF
TGCGCCAGCAGCCAAGAATCGGGACTCCTTTACAATGAGCAGTTCTTC
>TRBJ1-2|.|TRBD1|TRBV7-8
CASSPLQGSNYGYTF
TGTGCCAGCAGCCCGTTACAGGGGTCCAACTATGGCTACACCTTC
>TRBJ1-5|.|.|TRBV11-3
CASSLDRGPQHF
TGTGCCAGCAGCTTAGATCGGGGGCCCCAGCATTTT
>TRBJ2-7|.|.|TRBV4-1
CASSQADSSSYEQYF
TGCGCCAGCAGCCAAGCAGACAGCAGCTCCTACGAGCAGTACTTC
>TRBJ1-4|.|.|TRBV4-1
CASRQIQGVNEKLFF
TGCGCCAGCAGGCAAATACAGGGAGTTAATGAAAAACTGTTTTTT
>TRBJ2-5|.|.|TRBV7-8
CASSLVGKIQETQYF
TGTGCCAGCAGCTTAGTGGGGAAGATCCAAGAGACCCAGTACTTC
>TRBJ2-7|.|TRBD2|TRBV7-2
CASSPHSGGSYYEQYF
TGTGCCAGCAGCCCCCATAGCGGGGGCTCTTACTACGAGCAGTACTTC
>TRBJ1-5|.|.|TRBV11-2
CASSPRARNQPQHF
TGTGCCAGCAGCCCTAGGGCGAGGAATCAGCCCCAGCATTTT
>TRBJ1-2|.|.|TRBV7-9
CASSLDITGRDYGYTF
TGTGCCAGCAGCTTAGATATAACAGGGAGGGACTATGGCTACACCTTC
>TRBJ2-5|.|.|TRBV19
CASSRQIRETQYF
TGTGCCAGTAGTCGGCAGATTCGAGAGACCCAGTACTTC
>TRBJ1-2|.|TRBD1|TRBV5-1
CASSLAPGGLANYGYTF
TGCGCCAGCAGCTTGGCGCCAGGGGGCTTGGCTAACTATGGCTACACCTTC
>TRBJ1-2|.|.|TRBV7-9
CASSPYRPGFEDGYTF
TGTGCCAGCAGCCCATACCGCCCAGGGTTTGAGGATGGCTACACCTTC
>TRBJ1-5|.|TRBD1|TRBV18
CASSQGADNQPQHF
TGTGCCAGCTCACAGGGGGCGGACAATCAGCCCCAGCATTTT
>TRBJ2-7|.|.|TRBV2
CASSVLRGEQYF
TGTGCCAGCAGTGTTCTAAGGGGCGAGCAGTACTTC
>TRBJ2-7|.|.|TRBV7-6
CASSLVQQGTYEQYF
TGTGCCAGCAGCTTAGTCCAACAGGGCACCTACGAGCAGTACTTC
>TRBJ2-3|.|.|TRBV9
CASSVGQGHTDTQYF
TGTGCCAGCAGCGTAGGGCAGGGCCACACAGATACGCAGTATTTT
>TRBJ1-5|.|TRBD1|TRBV18
CASSAQGADQPQHF
TGTGCCAGCTCGGCACAGGGGGCGGATCAGCCCCAGCATTTT
>TRBJ1-1|.|TRBD1|TRBV28
CASSSPQGRMNTEAFF
TGTGCCAGCAGTTCGCCACAGGGGAGGATGAACACTGAAGCTTTCTTT
>TRBJ1-1|.|TRBD1|TRBV7-8
CASSPRTGWGTEAFF
TGTGCCAGCAGCCCGAGGACAGGGTGGGGCACTGAAGCTTTCTTT
>TRBJ2-5|.|.|TRBV27
CASSPVSGRGQETQYF
TGTGCCAGCAGTCCCGTGTCCGGGAGAGGACAAGAGACCCAGTACTTC
>TRBJ2-2|.|TRBD2|TRBV5-4
CASSLGLAGAAGELFF
TGTGCCAGCAGCTTGGGTCTAGCGGGAGCTGCCGGGGAGCTGTTTTTT
>TRBJ2-1|.|.|TRBV7-3
CASSLDSSYNEQFF
TGTGCCAGCAGCTTGGATAGCTCCTACAATGAGCAGTTCTTC
>TRBJ2-2|.|.|TRBV5-1
CASSLGHKTGELFF
TGCGCCAGCAGCTTGGGGCACAAAACCGGGGAGCTGTTTTTT
>TRBJ1-2|.|.|TRBV30
CAWSVAGYYGYTF
TGTGCCTGGAGTGTGGCAGGCTACTATGGCTACACCTTC
>TRBJ2-2|.|.|TRBV10-3
CAISVRGRAGTGELFF
TGTGCCATCAGTGTTAGGGGGAGGGCCGGTACCGGGGAGCTGTTTTTT
>TRBJ2-3|.|TRBD1|TRBV5-6
CASSTPGQGADTQYF
TGTGCCAGCAGCACTCCGGGACAGGGTGCAGATACGCAGTATTTT